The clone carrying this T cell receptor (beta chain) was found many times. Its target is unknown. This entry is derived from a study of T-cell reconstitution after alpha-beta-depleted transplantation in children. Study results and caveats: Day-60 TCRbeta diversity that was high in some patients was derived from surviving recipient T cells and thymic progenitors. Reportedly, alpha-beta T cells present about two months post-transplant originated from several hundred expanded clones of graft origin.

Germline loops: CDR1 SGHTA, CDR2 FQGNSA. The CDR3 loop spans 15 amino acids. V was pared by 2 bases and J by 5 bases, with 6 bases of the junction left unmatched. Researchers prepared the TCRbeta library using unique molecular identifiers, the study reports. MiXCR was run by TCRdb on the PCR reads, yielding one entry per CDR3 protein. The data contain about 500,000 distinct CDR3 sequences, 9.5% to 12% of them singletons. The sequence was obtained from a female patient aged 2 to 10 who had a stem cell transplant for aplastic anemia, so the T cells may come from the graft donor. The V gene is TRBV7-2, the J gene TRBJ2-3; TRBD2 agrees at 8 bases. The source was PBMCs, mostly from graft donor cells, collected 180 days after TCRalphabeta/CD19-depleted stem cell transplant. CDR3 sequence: CASSLWREAKDTQYF. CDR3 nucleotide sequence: TGTGCCAGCAGCTTATGGCGGGAGGCCAAAGATACGCAGTATTTT.